Each of the 15 T cell receptor beta chains below was sequenced from the same sample in a study of cytomegalovirus exposure and HLA in healthy donors. The PCR had 60 Vbeta and 13 Jbeta primers. Clones were sequenced by immunoSEQ multiplex PCR, and TCRdb holds only the in-frame ones, with some missing. The sample has over 150,000 clones; 75% to 90% are singletons. Sequencing input: PBMCs. The receptor source for this set is a human donor in good health.

The CDR3 nucleotides read TGTGCCAGCTCACCACTCTCCAGGGGCCTAAACACTGAAGCTTTCTTT. It codes for CASSPLSRGLNTEAFF. The chain has TRBV18 and TRBJ1-1; TRBD1 might be the D (6 bases). V gave up 1 base and J gave up 2 bases, with 14 bases separating them. The CDR3 is 16 amino acids. CDR1 KGHSH and CDR2 LQKENI come from the germline V gene. The full variable domain, its missing parts supplied by reference TRBV18 and TRBJ1-1, is NAGVMQNPRHLVRRRGQEARLRCSPMKGHSHVYWYRQLPEEGLKFMVYLQKENIIDESGMPKERFSAEFPKEGPSILRIQQVVRGDSAAYFCASSPLSRGLNTEAFFGQGTRLTVV.

The J gene is TRBJ2-3, the V gene TRBV9, with 8 positions matching TRBD2. CDR1 and CDR2 from the germline V gene are SGDLS and YYNGEE. The CDR3 totals 17 residues. Trimming took 4 bases from V and 1 from J; bases not matched to a gene: 11. The CDR3 is CASSSPLAGSGTDTQYF. The DNA of the CDR3 is TGTGCCAGCAGCTCCCCATTAGCGGGGTCTGGCACAGATACGCAGTATTTT.

J is TRBJ1-2 and V is TRBV29-1; D possibly corresponds to TRBD1 (6 bases). Germline CDR1 SQVTM, CDR2 ANQGSEA. The CDR3 sequence is 14 residues long. V was trimmed by 5 bases and J by 1 base, leaving 14 bases between them. The CDR3 loop reads CSVPDRNINYGYTF. The CDR3 DNA is TGCAGCGTTCCCGACAGGAATATTAACTATGGCTACACCTTC.

The rearrangement joins TRBV11-2 to TRBJ1-1; D may be TRBD1 (5 bases). Between the trimmed V and J ends, which lost 5 bases and 0 bases, there was a span of 10 bases. Germline V gene data show CDR1 as SGHAT and CDR2 as FQNNGV. The CDR3 has 14 amino acids. CDR3 in amino acids: CASSPGLLNTEAFF. CDR3 DNA sequence: TGTGCCAGCAGCCCAGGGCTGCTGAACACTGAAGCTTTCTTT. The variable domain in full, completed from reference TRBV11-2 and TRBJ1-1, reads EAGVAQSPRYKIIEKRQSVAFWCNPISGHATLYWYQQILGQGPKLLIQFQNNGVVDDSQLPKDRFSAERLKGVDSTLKIQPAKLEDSAVYLCASSPGLLNTEAFFGQGTRLTVV.

The rearrangement links TRBV29-1 to TRBJ2-7; possible D gene TRBD2, 5 bases. Germline lookup yields CDR1 SQVTM and CDR2 ANQGSEA. Trimming took off 4 bases at V and 0 bases at J, with 16 bases between the two ends. The CDR3 sequence is 15 residues long. DNA for the CDR3: TGCAGCGTTGGGTTCGGGAACATTTTCTCCTACGAGCAGTACTTC. Its protein is CSVGFGNIFSYEQYF.

This clone was seen just once. Distinct nucleotide sequences in the sample also encode this CDR3. The genes are TRBV6-5 and TRBJ1-1; no firm D call. Germline V CDR1 and CDR2: MNHEY, SVGAGI. V was clipped by 2 bases and J by 4 bases, with 5 bases between them. This CDR3 spans 12 amino acids. Here the CDR3 DNA reads TGTGCCAGCAGTTACGCGGGCACTGAAGCTTTCTTT. Amino acids: CASSYAGTEAFF.

This chain uses TRBV13 with TRBJ2-1; D not certain. Germline V CDR1 and CDR2: PRHDT, FYEKMQ (reference sequence). This CDR3 is built from 12 residues. With 1 base removed from V and 9 bases from J, the gap between germline ends came to 7 bases. The CDR3 region is CASSLVAGEQFF. The CDR3 nucleotides read TGTGCCAGCAGCTTAGTGGCAGGTGAGCAGTTCTTC.

V is TRBV2 and J is TRBJ2-5; D gene ambiguous. The CDR3 is made up of 13 amino acids. Germline CDR1 and CDR2: SNHLY and FYNNEI. The ends were cut back, 7 bases at V and 1 base at J, with 10 bases in the middle. The CDR3 bases are TGTGCCAGCAAGCGCAGCAGCCAAGAGACCCAGTACTTC. Translation: CASKRSSQETQYF.

The chain is built from TRBV4-3 and TRBJ2-7; D is perhaps TRBD2 (6 bases). Germline-derived CDR1 and CDR2 are LGHNA and YSLEER. The ends were cut back, 1 base at V and 4 bases at J, with 11 bases in the middle. This CDR3 comprises 14 residues. CDR3 amino acids: CASSQVGGDYEQYF. The CDR3 DNA reads TGCGCCAGCAGCCAAGTTGGCGGGGATTACGAGCAGTACTTC.

The rearrangement joins TRBV4-3 to TRBJ2-1; 7 bases align to TRBD1. V lost 4 bases, J lost 0 bases, and 6 bases stayed unmatched. Germline assignment: CDR1 LGHNA and CDR2 YSLEER. The CDR3 covers 16 residues. The DNA for the CDR3 is TGCGCCAGCAGCCGAAGGACAGGTTCCTCCTACAATGAGCAGTTCTTC. Residues: CASSRRTGSSYNEQFF.

In this sample, this clone turned up a few times. V gene TRBV6-4 combines with J gene TRBJ2-1; D is possibly TRBD2 (5 bases). V was trimmed by 2 bases and J by 12 bases, leaving 20 bases between them. The length of the CDR3 is 15 residues. Looked up from germline, CDR1 is MRHNA and CDR2 is SNTAGT. The CDR3 here is CASSDGKESVAGQFF. CDR3 nucleotide sequence: TGTGCCAGCAGTGACGGTAAGGAGTCCGTCGCGGGGCAGTTCTTC.

The J gene is TRBJ1-3, the V gene TRBV5-1; 7 bases agree with TRBD1. Germline CDR1 reads SGHRS; CDR2 reads YFSETQ. The CDR3 loop spans 15 amino acids. J gave up 4 bases and V 0 bases, and 4 bases lay outside the gene matches. CDR3 residues: CASSLEPGQGNTIYF. CDR3 nucleotides: TGCGCCAGCAGCTTGGAGCCGGGACAGGGAAACACCATATATTTT.

The chain is built from TRBV11-3 and TRBJ2-7; 8 bases match TRBD2. V was pared by 3 bases and J by 0 bases, with 16 bases of the junction left unmatched. This CDR3 spans 19 amino acids. Germline CDR1 SGHNT, CDR2 YENEEA. The CDR3 is CASSLTRGGGNTNSYEQYF. The CDR3 DNA reads as TGTGCCAGCAGCTTGACGAGGGGCGGGGGGAATACCAACTCCTACGAGCAGTACTTC.

This clone was detected only a few times. The chain combines TRBV2 with TRBJ1-1; D might be TRBD1 (5 bases). V was shortened by 4 bases and J by 9 bases, with 12 bases between the two germline ends. The CDR3 has 12 residues. Per the germline V gene, CDR1 is SNHLY and CDR2 is FYNNEI. In DNA form, the CDR3 reads TGTGCCAGCAGTGGGGATAAGGGGAAAGCTTTCTTT. Amino acid sequence: CASSGDKGKAFF.

The chain employs TRBV6-1 and TRBJ2-7; weak D call: TRBD2 (5 bases). There are 11 residues in the CDR3. V dropped 4 bases and J dropped 4 bases, with 5 bases sitting between them. The germline gives CDR1 MNHNS, CDR2 SASEGT. The CDR3 bases are TGTGCCAGCAGTGGCGGGTACGAGCAGTACTTC. Translating it yields CASSGGYEQYF.